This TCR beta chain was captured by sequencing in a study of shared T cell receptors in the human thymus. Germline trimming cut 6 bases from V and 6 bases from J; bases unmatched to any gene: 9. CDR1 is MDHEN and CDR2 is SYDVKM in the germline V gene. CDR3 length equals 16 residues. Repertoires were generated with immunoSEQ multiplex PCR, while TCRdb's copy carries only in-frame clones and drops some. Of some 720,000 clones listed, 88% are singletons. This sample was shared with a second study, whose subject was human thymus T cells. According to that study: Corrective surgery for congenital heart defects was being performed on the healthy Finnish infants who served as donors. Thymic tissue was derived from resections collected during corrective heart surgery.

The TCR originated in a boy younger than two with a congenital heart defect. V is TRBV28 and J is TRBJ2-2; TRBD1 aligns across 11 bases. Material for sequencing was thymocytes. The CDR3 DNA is TGTGCCAGCAGCCCGGGGGACAGGGGGTATGCCGGGGAGCTGTTTTTT. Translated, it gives CASSPGDRGYAGELFF.